These 20 T cell receptor beta chains share one sample of origin, sequenced in a study of blood T cell repertoires in COVID-19. Data came from immunoSEQ multiplex PCR; TCRdb stores just in-frame clones and leaves some out. Altogether around 100,000 clones are present, about nine tenths being singletons, with the ten largest covering 5.1%. Sample: peripheral blood. These receptors originate from a man aged 50 to 59 with acute or convalescent COVID-19.

V gene TRBV29-1 combines with J gene TRBJ2-3; TRBD2 is a possible D gene (5 bases). Between the trimmed V and J ends, which lost 7 bases and 6 bases, there was a span of 23 bases. The CDR3 contains 15 residues. Germline lookup yields CDR1 SQVTM and CDR2 ANQGSEA. The CDR3 sequence: CSGTVNGVRADTQYF. CDR3 in DNA: TGCAGCGGAACCGTTAACGGCGTGAGGGCGGATACGCAGTATTTT.

This clone was detected only once. The chain links TRBV15 to TRBJ2-1, with 8 bases fitting TRBD2. With 4 bases clipped from V and 7 bases from J, the junction kept 9 bases outside the gene matches. The CDR3 extends over 15 amino acids. Germline CDR1 reads LNHNV; CDR2 reads YYDKDF (reference sequence). The CDR3 bases are TGTGCCACCAGCATCCCCAGCGGGAGCAGAAATGAGCAGTTCTTC. Protein sequence: CATSIPSGSRNEQFF.

The genes are TRBV29-1 and TRBJ2-2; 10 bases agree with TRBD1. CDR1 is SQVTM, CDR2 ANQGSEA, per germline. The CDR3 has 14 residues. V trimming: 3 bases; J trimming: 8 bases; junction bases outside the gene matches: 6. CDR3 amino acids: CSVDRGQGLGELFF. The CDR3 DNA is TGCAGCGTTGATCGGGGACAGGGGTTGGGGGAGCTGTTTTTT.

The CDR3 here is CASSATSGPYYNEQFF. DNA for the CDR3: TGTGCCAGCAGCGCGACTAGCGGGCCATACTACAATGAGCAGTTCTTC. The chain joins TRBV5-6 to TRBJ2-1; 10 bases agree with TRBD2. The CDR3 has 16 amino acids. The V gene end was trimmed by 4 bases and the J gene end by 3 bases; junction bases not matched to a gene: 7. Per the germline V gene, CDR1 is SGHDT and CDR2 is YYEEEE.

This clone turned up a few times. The J gene is TRBJ2-2, the V gene TRBV12-5, with 9 nucleotides matching TRBD2. Germline CDR1 reads LGHNT; CDR2 reads FRNRAP. J gave up 0 bases and V 0 bases, and 2 bases lay outside the gene matches. The CDR3 runs to 17 residues. The CDR3 loop is CASGLVVAGANTGELFF. The CDR3 DNA follows: TGTGCTAGTGGTTTGGTCGTAGCGGGAGCGAACACCGGGGAGCTGTTTTTT.

The V call is TRBV4-3, the J call TRBJ2-2, with a tentative D call TRBD1 (6 bases). Germline V gives CDR1 LGHNA, CDR2 YSLEER. V shed 3 bases and J shed 8 bases, with 10 bases lying between them. This CDR3 has 13 amino acids. This chain's CDR3 is CASSHRDRGELFF. DNA for the CDR3: TGCGCCAGCAGCCATAGAGACAGGGGGGAGCTGTTTTTT.

The J gene is TRBJ2-7, the V gene TRBV5-1, with D unclear. Germline V gives CDR1 SGHRS, CDR2 YFSETQ. The V gene lost 2 bases and the J gene lost 0 bases, with 12 bases spanning the gap. CDR3 length: 15 amino acids. CDR3 coding DNA: TGCGCCAGCAGCTTTACGACTGGTTTCTCCTACGAGCAGTACTTC. Translated, it gives CASSFTTGFSYEQYF.

This chain uses TRBV5-1 with TRBJ2-7, with TRBD2 matching over 9 bases. Looked up from germline, CDR1 is SGHRS and CDR2 is YFSETQ. The CDR3 sequence is 17 residues long. Losses at the gene ends were 2 bases for V and 2 bases for J; bases not matched to a gene: 11. The CDR3 spells CASSFASTSGKTYEQYF. The CDR3 DNA reads as TGCGCCAGCAGCTTCGCTTCGACTAGCGGAAAAACCTACGAGCAGTACTTC.

This clone was observed a single time. The chain employs TRBV7-8 and TRBJ2-1, with D tentatively TRBD2 (5 bases). The V gene lost 1 base and the J gene lost 3 bases, with 7 bases spanning the gap. Germline V gene data show CDR1 as SGHVS and CDR2 as FQNEAQ. The CDR3 extends over 14 amino acids. The CDR3 coding sequence is TGTGCCAGCAGCTTAGAAACTAGCTACAATGAGCAGTTCTTC. Amino acid sequence: CASSLETSYNEQFF.

The chain combines TRBV19 with TRBJ1-1; tentative D call: TRBD1 (6 bases). The CDR3 has 13 residues. Germline V gives CDR1 LNHDA, CDR2 SQIVND (reference sequence). The ends were cut back, 7 bases at V and 4 bases at J, with 13 bases in the middle. The CDR3 nucleotides are TGTGCCAGTACCCAGGACAGAGGCACTGAAGCTTTCTTT. Protein product: CASTQDRGTEAFF. The entire variable domain, with the rest obtained from reference TRBV19 and TRBJ1-1, is as follows: DGGITQSPKYLFRKEGQNVTLSCEQNLNHDAMYWYRQDPGQGLRLIYYSQIVNDFQKGDIAEGYSVSREKKESFPLTVTSAQKNPTAFYLCASTQDRGTEAFFGQGTRLTVV.

The chain uses TRBV7-9 and TRBJ1-2; 7 nucleotides match TRBD1. Germline-derived CDR1 and CDR2 are SEHNR and FQNEAQ (reference sequence). The CDR3 spans 14 residues. The ends lost 3 bases at V and 2 bases at J; junction bases unmatched: 3. The CDR3 reads CASSLGQTNYGYTF. The DNA of the CDR3 is TGTGCCAGCAGCTTGGGACAGACAAACTATGGCTACACCTTC.

V gene TRBV4-3 combines with J gene TRBJ2-1, with D perhaps TRBD2 (5 bases). CDR3 size: 15 residues. V was trimmed by 3 bases and J by 0 bases, leaving 9 bases between them. From germline, CDR1 is LGHNA and CDR2 YSLEER. The CDR3 nucleotides read TGCGCCAGCAGCCAGAGCGGTAGCTCCTACAATGAGCAGTTCTTC. Translated: CASSQSGSSYNEQFF.

This chain joins TRBV11-2 and TRBJ1-1; D gene ambiguous. This CDR3 region has 12 residues. Looked up from germline, CDR1 is SGHAT and CDR2 is FQNNGV. Trimming left V 4 bases short and J 2 bases short, with 5 bases between. The CDR3, as DNA: TGTGCCAGCAGCTATATTAACACTGAAGCTTTCTTT. Protein: CASSYINTEAFF.

This chain uses TRBV24-1 with TRBJ2-1; 7 bases fit TRBD2. The length of the CDR3 is 16 residues. The germline CDR1 and CDR2 sequences are KGHDR and SFDVKD. The J segment lost 4 bases and the V segment lost 5 bases, leaving 10 bases of the junction unmatched. CDR3 amino acids: CATSGTGGTVYNEQFF. In DNA form, the CDR3 reads TGTGCCACCAGTGGGACGGGGGGTACCGTTTACAATGAGCAGTTCTTC.

The V gene is TRBV11-3, the J gene TRBJ2-2; unclear D gene. The CDR3 is made up of 15 amino acids. V lost 4 bases and J 0 bases, leaving 9 bases between the germline ends. Looked up from germline, CDR1 is SGHNT and CDR2 is YENEEA. The CDR3 is CASSSTSANTGELFF. The CDR3 nucleotides read TGTGCCAGCAGCTCCACAAGCGCGAACACCGGGGAGCTGTTTTTT.

This clone came up once. This chain connects TRBV29-1 to TRBJ1-1, with D tentatively TRBD1 (6 bases). CDR1 and CDR2 from the germline V gene are SQVTM and ANQGSEA. CDR3 size: 12 residues. The CDR3 protein is CTGGGFGTEAFF. CDR3 coding DNA: TGCACTGGGGGCGGGTTTGGCACTGAAGCTTTCTTT.

The V call is TRBV2, the J call TRBJ2-3; no clear D gene. Per the germline V gene, CDR1 is SNHLY and CDR2 is FYNNEI. This CDR3 comprises 13 residues. The ends were cut back, 0 bases at V and 6 bases at J, with 7 bases in the middle. CDR3 in DNA: TGTGCCAGCAGTGAAGCGAACGGGGATACGCAGTATTTT. Amino acid sequence: CASSEANGDTQYF.

The chain links TRBV27 to TRBJ1-3; 10 bases fit TRBD1. This CDR3 comprises 18 residues. The ends lost 5 bases at V and 1 base at J; junction bases unmatched: 11. Germline V lookup: CDR1 MNHEY, CDR2 SMNVEV (reference sequence). Here the CDR3 DNA reads TGTGCCAGCAGTCCGGGACAGGGGCGAGGAATGTCTGGAAACACCATATATTTT. Translating gives CASSPGQGRGMSGNTIYF.

The chain links TRBV6-5 to TRBJ1-2, with 7 nucleotides matching TRBD1. Unmatched junction bases numbered 11, after V lost 9 bases and J lost 1 base. The CDR3 runs 15 residues. The germline V gene encodes CDR1 MNHEY and CDR2 SVGAGI. The CDR3 protein is CASFPRGQLNYGYTF. The DNA for the CDR3 is TGTGCCAGTTTCCCCCGGGGACAGCTTAACTATGGCTACACCTTC.

This clone was seen only a few times. This chain connects TRBV27 to TRBJ1-2; 10 bases are a match to TRBD1. This CDR3 has 17 residues. The germline V gene has CDR1 MNHEY and CDR2 SMNVEV (reference sequence). After removal of 0 bases from V and 6 bases from J, the junction contained 10 bases not matched to a gene. CDR3 sequence: CASSLSSWDRGTHGYTF. In DNA form, the CDR3 reads TGTGCCAGCAGTTTATCCTCGTGGGACAGGGGTACCCATGGCTACACCTTC.